This T cell receptor beta chain is drawn from a study of blood T cell repertoires in COVID-19. About the study: The United States, Italy and Spain were the sources of the acute and convalescent COVID-19 samples. PBMCs, B-cell-depleted T cells, or T cells provided the cDNA or gDNA that made up the material.

Per the authors' pipeline: Scientists estimated how many nucleated cells there were by amplifying reference gene primers. Sequenced by immunoSEQ multiplex PCR; TCRdb stores in-frame clones only, minus some. For V, J and clone size, that table is used; D and trimming come from the DNA. The repertoire holds approximately 61,000 clones, with approximately 79% as singletons. CDR1 is MNHEY, CDR2 SMNVEV, per germline (reference sequence). CDR3 size: 15 residues. Trimming shortened V by 2 bases and J by 1 base, and 10 bases separated the two germline ends. Sequenced input: peripheral blood. The TCR was taken from a woman aged 70-85 years with acute or convalescent COVID-19. This chain links TRBV27 with TRBJ2-3; tentatively, D is TRBD2 (7 bases). The CDR3 nucleotides read TGTGCCAGCAGTTTAGGCGGGGGCCGCACAGATACGCAGTATTTT. Its protein is CASSLGGGRTDTQYF.